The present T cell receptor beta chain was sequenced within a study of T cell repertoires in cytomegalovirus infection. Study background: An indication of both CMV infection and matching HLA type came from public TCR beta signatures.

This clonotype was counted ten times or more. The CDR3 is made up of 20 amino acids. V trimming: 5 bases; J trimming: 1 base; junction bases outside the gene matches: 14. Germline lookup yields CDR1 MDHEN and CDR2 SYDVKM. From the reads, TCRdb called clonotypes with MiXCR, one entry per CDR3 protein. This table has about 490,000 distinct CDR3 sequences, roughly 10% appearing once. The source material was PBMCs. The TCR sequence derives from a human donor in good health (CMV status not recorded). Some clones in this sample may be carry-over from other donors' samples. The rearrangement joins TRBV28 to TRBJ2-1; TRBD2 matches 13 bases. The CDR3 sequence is CASSTPRGTSGTISYNEQFF. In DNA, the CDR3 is TGTGCCAGCAGTACCCCCCGAGGGACTAGCGGGACTATTTCCTACAATGAGCAGTTCTTC.